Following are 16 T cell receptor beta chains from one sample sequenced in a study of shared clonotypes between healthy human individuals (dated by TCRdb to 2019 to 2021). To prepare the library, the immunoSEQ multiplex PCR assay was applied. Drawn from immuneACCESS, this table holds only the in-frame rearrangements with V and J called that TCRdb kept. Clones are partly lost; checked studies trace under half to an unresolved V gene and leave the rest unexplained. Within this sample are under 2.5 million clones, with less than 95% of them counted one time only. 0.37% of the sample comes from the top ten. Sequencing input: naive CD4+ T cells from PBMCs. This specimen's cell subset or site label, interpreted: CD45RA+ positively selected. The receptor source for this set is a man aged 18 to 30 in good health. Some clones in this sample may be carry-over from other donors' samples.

The CDR3 DNA follows: TGCAGCGCGGAATCGGTGGGGGGCGAGCAGTACTTC. It specifies CSAESVGGEQYF. The V call is TRBV29-1, the J call TRBJ2-7; D possibly corresponds to TRBD2 (6 bases). CDR1 is SQVTM, CDR2 ANQGSEA, per germline. The V end lost 7 bases, the J end lost 6 bases, and 16 bases lay between the germline ends. This CDR3 contains 12 residues.

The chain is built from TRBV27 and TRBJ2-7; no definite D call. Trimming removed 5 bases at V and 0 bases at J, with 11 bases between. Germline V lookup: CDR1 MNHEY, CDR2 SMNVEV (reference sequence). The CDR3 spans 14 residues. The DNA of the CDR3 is TGTGCCAGCAGTGATGACGCCTACTCCTACGAGCAGTACTTC. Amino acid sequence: CASSDDAYSYEQYF.

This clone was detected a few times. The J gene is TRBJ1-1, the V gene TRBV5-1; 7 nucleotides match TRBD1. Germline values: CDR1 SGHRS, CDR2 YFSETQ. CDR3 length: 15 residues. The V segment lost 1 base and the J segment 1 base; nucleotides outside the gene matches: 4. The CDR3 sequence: CASSLTRQGNTEAFF. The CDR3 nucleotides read TGCGCCAGCAGCTTGACGAGACAGGGGAACACTGAAGCTTTCTTT. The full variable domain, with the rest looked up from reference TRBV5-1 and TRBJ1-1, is KAGVTQTPRYLIKTRGQQVTLSCSPISGHRSVSWYQQTPGQGLQFLFEYFSETQRNKGNFPGRFSGRQFSNSRSEMNVSTLELGDSALYLCASSLTRQGNTEAFFGQGTRLTVV.

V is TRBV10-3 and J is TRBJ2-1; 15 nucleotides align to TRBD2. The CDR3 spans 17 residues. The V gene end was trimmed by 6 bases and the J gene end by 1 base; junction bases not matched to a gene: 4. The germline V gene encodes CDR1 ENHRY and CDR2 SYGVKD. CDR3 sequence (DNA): TGTGCCATCAGACCGGGACTAGCGGGAGGTTCCTACAATGAGCAGTTCTTC. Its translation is CAIRPGLAGGSYNEQFF.

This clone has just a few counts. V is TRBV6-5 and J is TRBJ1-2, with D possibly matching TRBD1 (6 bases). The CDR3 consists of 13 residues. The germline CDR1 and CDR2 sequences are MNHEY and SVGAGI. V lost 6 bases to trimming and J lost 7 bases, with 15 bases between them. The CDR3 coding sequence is TGTGCCAGCAGGACTGGGGCAGGGGTTGGCTACACCTTC. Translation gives CASRTGAGVGYTF.

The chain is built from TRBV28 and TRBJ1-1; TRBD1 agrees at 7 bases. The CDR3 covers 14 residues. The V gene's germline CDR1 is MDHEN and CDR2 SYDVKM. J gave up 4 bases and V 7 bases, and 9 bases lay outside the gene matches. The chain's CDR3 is CASTEHRGITEAFF. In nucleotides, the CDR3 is TGTGCCAGCACCGAACACAGGGGAATCACTGAAGCTTTCTTT. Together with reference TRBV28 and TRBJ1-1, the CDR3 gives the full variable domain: DVKVTQSSRYLVKRTGEKVFLECVQDMDHENMFWYRQDPGLGLRLIYFSYDVKMKEKGDIPEGYSVSREKKERFSLILESASTNQTSMYLCASTEHRGITEAFFGQGTRLTVV.

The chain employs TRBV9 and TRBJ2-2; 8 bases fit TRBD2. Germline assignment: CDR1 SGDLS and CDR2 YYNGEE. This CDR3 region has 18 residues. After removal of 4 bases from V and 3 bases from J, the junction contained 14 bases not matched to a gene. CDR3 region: CASSSPLTSVSDTGELFF. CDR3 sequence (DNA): TGTGCCAGCAGCTCCCCCCTGACTAGCGTGAGCGACACCGGGGAGCTGTTTTTT.

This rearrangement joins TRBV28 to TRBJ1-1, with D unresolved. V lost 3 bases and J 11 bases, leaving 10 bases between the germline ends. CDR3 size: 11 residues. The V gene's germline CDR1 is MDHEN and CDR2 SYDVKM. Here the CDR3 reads CASSLVRQAFF. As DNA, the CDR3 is TGTGCCAGCAGTTTGGTCCGCCAGGCTTTCTTT.

The CDR3 loop is CASRPSGYFTGELFF. Here the CDR3 DNA reads TGTGCCAGCAGACCGTCGGGTTACTTCACCGGGGAGCTGTTTTTT. The chain uses TRBV6-6 and TRBJ2-2; D gene uncertain. V was cut by 6 bases and J by 4 bases, with 15 bases left in between. Germline CDR1 MNHNY, CDR2 SVGAGI (reference sequence). The CDR3 is 15 amino acids.

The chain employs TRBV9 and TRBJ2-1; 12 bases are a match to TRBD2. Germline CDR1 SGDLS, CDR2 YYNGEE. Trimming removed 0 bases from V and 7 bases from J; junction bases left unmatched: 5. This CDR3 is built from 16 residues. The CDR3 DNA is TGTGCCAGCAGCGTAGAAGGACTAGCGGGATTAAATGAGCAGTTCTTC. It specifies CASSVEGLAGLNEQFF.

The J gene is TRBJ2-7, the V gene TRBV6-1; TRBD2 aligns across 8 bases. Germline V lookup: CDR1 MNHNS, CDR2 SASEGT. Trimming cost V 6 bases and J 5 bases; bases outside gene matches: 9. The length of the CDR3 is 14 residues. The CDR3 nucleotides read TGTGCCAGCAGCAGCCGGGAGGGTTTGGACGAGCAGTACTTC. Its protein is CASSSREGLDEQYF.

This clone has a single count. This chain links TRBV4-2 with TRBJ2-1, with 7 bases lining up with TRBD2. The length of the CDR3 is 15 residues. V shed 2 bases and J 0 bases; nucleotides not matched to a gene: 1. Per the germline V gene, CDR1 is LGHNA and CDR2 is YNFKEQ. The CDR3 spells CASSQREDSYNEQFF. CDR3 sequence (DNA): TGTGCCAGCAGCCAACGGGAGGACTCCTACAATGAGCAGTTCTTC.

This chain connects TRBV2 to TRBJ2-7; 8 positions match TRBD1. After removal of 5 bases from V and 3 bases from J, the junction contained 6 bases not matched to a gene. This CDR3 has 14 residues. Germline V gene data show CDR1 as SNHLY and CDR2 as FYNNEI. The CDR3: CASSQGAGFYEQYF. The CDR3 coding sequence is TGTGCCAGCAGTCAGGGGGCTGGGTTCTACGAGCAGTACTTC.

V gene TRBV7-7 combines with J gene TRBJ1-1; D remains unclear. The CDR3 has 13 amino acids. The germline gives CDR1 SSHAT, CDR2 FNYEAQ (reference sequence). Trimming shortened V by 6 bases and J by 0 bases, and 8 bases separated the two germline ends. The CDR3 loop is CASRADVNTEAFF. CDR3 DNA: TGTGCCAGCAGAGCCGACGTGAACACTGAAGCTTTCTTT.

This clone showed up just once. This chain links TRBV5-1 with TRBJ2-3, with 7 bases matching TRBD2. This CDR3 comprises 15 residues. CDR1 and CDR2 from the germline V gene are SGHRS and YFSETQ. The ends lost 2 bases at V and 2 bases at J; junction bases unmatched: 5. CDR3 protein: CASSLSAGNTDTQYF. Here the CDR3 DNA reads TGCGCCAGCAGCTTATCAGCGGGAAACACAGATACGCAGTATTTT.

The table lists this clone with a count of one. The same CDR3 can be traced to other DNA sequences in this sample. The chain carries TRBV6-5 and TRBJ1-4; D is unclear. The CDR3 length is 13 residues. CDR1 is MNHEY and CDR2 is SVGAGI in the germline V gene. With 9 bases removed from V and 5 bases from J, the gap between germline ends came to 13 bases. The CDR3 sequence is CASLDRRNEKLFF. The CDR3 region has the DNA TGTGCCAGTTTAGATAGGCGAAATGAAAAACTGTTTTTT.